This T cell receptor beta chain was obtained from a study of blood T cells in healthy people across ages. Study-wide findings and caveats: Diversity estimates from one million T cells were considered underestimates. Diversity of TCR beta correlated strongly with naive T cell percentage.

A sample-barcoded 5' primer and a J-beta primer mix were used in a second PCR of about 7 to 12 cycles. From the 5' RACE reads, TCRdb called clonotypes with MiXCR, one entry per CDR3 protein. Among about 1.4 million distinct CDR3 sequences, 45% to 70% were seen once, and the ten largest hold 6.5% to 8.5%. V lost 0 bases, J lost 8 bases, and 11 bases lay in between. The CDR3 spans 14 residues. Germline-derived CDR1 and CDR2 are GTSNPN and SVGIG (reference sequence). This clonotype has just one count. No antigen is known for it. The amount of total RNA extracted per sample was at least 6 micrograms. The gene calls are TRBV30 and TRBJ1-6; D perhaps matches TRBD1 (5 bases). Sequencing was carried out using blood. The receptor was derived from a man younger than 35 in good health. CDR3 protein: CAWSVRQRDSPLHF. As DNA, the CDR3 is TGTGCCTGGAGTGTACGACAGCGCGATTCACCCCTCCACTTT.